One sample yielded the 18 T cell receptor beta chains listed below, sequenced in a study of blood T cell repertoires in COVID-19. Using immunoSEQ multiplex PCR, the repertoire was profiled, and TCRdb retains in-frame clones only, with some absent. This sample yields around 100,000 clones, of which approximately 91% are seen a single time; 4.2% belongs to the top ten. The material sequenced was peripheral blood. The receptor source for this set is a young man with acute or convalescent COVID-19.

This rearrangement joins TRBV6-5 to TRBJ2-7; weak D call: TRBD2 (5 bases). V lost 6 bases and J 0 bases, leaving 15 bases between the germline ends. CDR1 is MNHEY and CDR2 is SVGAGI in the germline V gene. The CDR3 contains 15 residues. Here the CDR3 DNA reads TGTGCCAGCAGACTCATAGACGAGGGCTCCTACGAGCAGTACTTC. Translating it yields CASRLIDEGSYEQYF.

The chain is built from TRBV6-5 and TRBJ2-7; 11 bases line up with TRBD2. Germline V gives CDR1 MNHEY, CDR2 SVGAGI. The J segment lost 3 bases and the V segment lost 6 bases, leaving 4 bases of the junction unmatched. The CDR3 contains 14 residues. As DNA, the CDR3 is TGTGCCAGCAGACTGACTAGCGGGAACTACGAGCAGTACTTC. Its protein is CASRLTSGNYEQYF.

This clone was counted only a few times. This chain joins TRBV9 and TRBJ1-5, with no clear D. Germline V lookup: CDR1 SGDLS, CDR2 YYNGEE. The CDR3 has 15 residues. V was shortened by 0 bases and J by 1 base, with 8 bases between the two germline ends. The CDR3 reads CASSVGGLSNQPQHF. CDR3 nucleotide sequence: TGTGCCAGCAGCGTAGGAGGGTTAAGCAATCAGCCCCAGCATTTT.

The chain couples TRBV11-2 to TRBJ2-7; TRBD1 is a possible D gene (6 bases). CDR1 SGHAT and CDR2 FQNNGV come from the germline V gene. V lost 1 base, J lost 3 bases, and 13 bases lay in between. The length of the CDR3 is 15 residues. CDR3 DNA: TGTGCCAGCAGCTTAGTAGGGGTACAGGGCTACGAGCAGTACTTC. This encodes CASSLVGVQGYEQYF.

This chain joins TRBV6-5 and TRBJ2-2, with D possibly being TRBD2 (6 bases). Germline V lookup: CDR1 MNHEY, CDR2 SVGAGI. V shed 4 bases and J shed 0 bases, with 9 bases lying between them. The length of the CDR3 is 15 residues. The CDR3: CASSFWGANTGELFF. The CDR3 DNA sequence: TGTGCCAGCAGTTTCTGGGGGGCGAACACCGGGGAGCTGTTTTTT.

V and J are TRBV19 and TRBJ1-2, with 7 nucleotides matching TRBD1. The CDR3 has 11 residues. With 10 bases clipped from V and 6 bases from J, the junction kept 5 bases outside the gene matches. Looked up from germline, CDR1 is LNHDA and CDR2 is SQIVND (reference sequence). CDR3 protein: CATRQGDGYTF. CDR3 coding DNA: TGTGCCACGAGACAGGGCGATGGCTACACCTTC.

In its sample, this clone was seen once. The J gene is TRBJ2-7, the V gene TRBV7-9; 7 positions agree with TRBD1. Germline loops: CDR1 SEHNR, CDR2 FQNEAQ (reference sequence). Unmatched junction bases numbered 9, after V lost 6 bases and J lost 1 base. This CDR3 region has 15 residues. The DNA for the CDR3 is TGTGCCAGCAGGAGTTGGGACAGAGGGTCCTACGAGCAGTACTTC. It yields the protein CASRSWDRGSYEQYF.

J is TRBJ2-3 and V is TRBV5-1; 7 nucleotides line up with TRBD2. The CDR3 has 16 residues. Germline loops: CDR1 SGHRS, CDR2 YFSETQ. The V gene end was trimmed by 2 bases and the J gene end by 0 bases; junction bases not matched to a gene: 6. CDR3 in DNA: TGCGCCAGCAGCTTCCGCAGCGGGATGAGCACAGATACGCAGTATTTT. Its protein is CASSFRSGMSTDTQYF.

The rearrangement uses TRBV10-3 and TRBJ2-3; possibly TRBD1 for D (6 bases). Trimming removed 4 bases from V and 4 bases from J, with 12 bases in between. The CDR3 runs 14 residues. Germline V gene sequence: CDR1 ENHRY, CDR2 SYGVKD. The CDR3 sequence is CAISVSGAADTQYF. CDR3 sequence (DNA): TGTGCCATCAGTGTGTCAGGGGCCGCAGATACGCAGTATTTT.

V usage is TRBV7-2 and J usage is TRBJ1-1, with D perhaps TRBD1 (6 bases). Germline CDR1 is SGHTA and CDR2 is FQGNSA. V was clipped by 2 bases and J by 0 bases, with 7 bases between them. This CDR3 has 14 amino acids. As DNA, the CDR3 is TGTGCCAGCAGCTTAAACAGGGTGAACACTGAAGCTTTCTTT. Residues: CASSLNRVNTEAFF. Combining the CDR3 with reference TRBV7-2 and TRBJ1-1 gives the whole variable domain GAGVSQSPSNKVTEKGKDVELRCDPISGHTALYWYRQSLGQGLEFLIYFQGNSAPDKSGLPSDRFSAERTGGSVSTLTIQRTQQEDSAVYLCASSLNRVNTEAFFGQGTRLTVV.

V gene TRBV11-2 combines with J gene TRBJ2-1; 7 positions match TRBD1. CDR1 and CDR2 from the germline V gene are SGHAT and FQNNGV. The trim removed 4 bases at V and 3 bases at J, leaving 15 bases unmatched. The CDR3 has 18 residues. CDR3 in amino acids: CASSSAGTAGLGYNEQFF. Here the CDR3 DNA reads TGTGCCAGCAGCTCCGCCGGGACAGCCGGTTTGGGCTACAATGAGCAGTTCTTC.

V gene TRBV20-1 combines with J gene TRBJ2-1; TRBD2 aligns across 10 bases. V shed 3 bases, J shed 6 bases, and the junction held 11 bases outside the gene matches. The germline CDR1 and CDR2 sequences are DFQATT and SNEGSKA (reference sequence). This CDR3 is 16 amino acids long. CDR3 sequence: CSASPGTSAVFNEQFF. The CDR3 DNA is TGCAGTGCTAGTCCCGGGACTAGCGCGGTATTCAATGAGCAGTTCTTC.

The rearrangement links TRBV6-5 to TRBJ2-3; no reliable D call. CDR3 size: 14 residues. Trimming removed 0 bases at V and 1 base at J, with 5 bases between. The germline CDR1 and CDR2 sequences are MNHEY and SVGAGI. The CDR3 bases are TGTGCCAGCAGTTACTCGCAGGGCACAGATACGCAGTATTTT. This translates into CASSYSQGTDTQYF.

The rearrangement joins TRBV18 to TRBJ1-1, with unresolved D. The V end was cut by 5 bases, the J end by 1 base, with 8 bases between. The CDR3 sequence is 13 residues long. CDR1 and CDR2 (germline): KGHSH, LQKENI. Written as DNA, the CDR3 is TGTGCCAGCTCAACCAACAGGAACACTGAAGCTTTCTTT. Translating it yields CASSTNRNTEAFF.

The J gene is TRBJ2-3, the V gene TRBV4-1; 12 bases are a match to TRBD2. The CDR3 covers 16 residues. V shed 1 base, J shed 5 bases, and the junction held 4 bases outside the gene matches. The germline V gene encodes CDR1 MGHRA and CDR2 YSYEKL. CDR3 in amino acids: CASSQVLAGGVDTQYF. The CDR3 DNA reads TGCGCCAGCAGCCAAGTTCTAGCGGGGGGGGTAGATACGCAGTATTTT.

The chain uses TRBV19 and TRBJ2-7, with TRBD2 matching over 9 bases. The V gene end was trimmed by 3 bases and the J gene end by 7 bases; junction bases not matched to a gene: 7. Germline assignment: CDR1 LNHDA and CDR2 SQIVND (reference sequence). The CDR3 is made up of 14 amino acids. CDR3 nucleotide sequence: TGTGCCAGTAGTATTTTAGCGGGAGAAAAAGAGCAGTACTTC. Translating gives CASSILAGEKEQYF.

The rearrangement links TRBV6-5 to TRBJ1-5, with D tentatively TRBD1 (6 bases). CDR3 length: 14 residues. V lost 5 bases and J lost 4, with 12 bases in between. CDR1 and CDR2 (germline): MNHEY, SVGAGI. In DNA form, the CDR3 reads TGTGCCAGCAGTCCCACAGGGCCGAATCAGCCCCAGCATTTT. It specifies CASSPTGPNQPQHF.

This chain links TRBV9 with TRBJ2-7; 8 bases map to TRBD1. Germline V gene data show CDR1 as SGDLS and CDR2 as YYNGEE. V gave up 4 bases and J gave up 0 bases; unmatched junction bases: 12. This CDR3 contains 17 residues. CDR3 DNA: TGTGCCAGCAGCACCAGGACAGGGCGGGGTAACTCCTACGAGCAGTACTTC. Amino acids: CASSTRTGRGNSYEQYF.